This T cell receptor beta chain was obtained from a study of blood T cell repertoires in COVID-19. Across the study: Sources were T cells, B-cell-depleted T cells, or PBMCs; the material itself was cDNA or gDNA.

In the original analysis: Amplification of reference gene primers was used by the study to estimate nucleated cell counts. Libraries were prepared by immunoSEQ multiplex PCR; TCRdb keeps only in-frame clonotypes and omits some of them. V, J and clone size were drawn from that table, and D and trimming were deduced from the DNA. The profile shows about 180,000 clones, approximately 82% of them singletons. The study drew participants aged roughly 18 to 95 years from approximately 23 US areas. CDR3 length: 16 amino acids. Germline CDR1 LGHDT, CDR2 YNNKEL (reference sequence). V was cut by 5 bases and J by 7 bases, with 23 bases left in between.

This sequence joins TRBV3-1 (or the pseudogene TRBV3-2) and TRBJ1-1; tentatively, D is TRBD1 (5 bases). Sequencing was done on a sample of PBMCs or T cells enriched from blood (not recorded which). The source of this sequence is a man aged 50-60 years who had recovered from COVID-19. CDR3: CASSWDSSGGTGEAFF. The CDR3 nucleotides read TGTGCCAGCAGCTGGGATTCCTCCGGTGGAACAGGTGAAGCTTTCTTT.